Shown below are 4 T cell receptor beta chains from a single sample sequenced in a study of blood T cell repertoires in COVID-19. Sequencing was performed with immunoSEQ multiplex PCR; in TCRdb, only in-frame clones are kept and a portion is missing. The sample lists 310,000 or so clones, 70% to 90% occurring once. The specimen sequenced was PBMCs or T cells enriched from blood (not recorded which). The source is a woman under 40 who had recovered from COVID-19.

J is TRBJ1-1 and V is TRBV5-1, with D perhaps TRBD1 (6 bases). The ends were cut back, 0 bases at V and 4 bases at J, with 19 bases in the middle. CDR1 is SGHRS, CDR2 YFSETQ, per germline. The CDR3 runs 17 residues. This CDR3 reads CASSLVVRVGAGTEAFF. CDR3 sequence (DNA): TGCGCCAGCAGCTTGGTAGTGCGTGTGGGGGCTGGCACTGAAGCTTTCTTT. The full variable domain, completed using reference TRBV5-1 and TRBJ1-1, is KAGVTQTPRYLIKTRGQQVTLSCSPISGHRSVSWYQQTPGQGLQFLFEYFSETQRNKGNFPGRFSGRQFSNSRSEMNVSTLELGDSALYLCASSLVVRVGAGTEAFFGQGTRLTVV.

The chain employs TRBV6-5 and TRBJ2-3, with 8 bases matching TRBD2. Trimming cost V 6 bases and J 5 bases; bases outside gene matches: 10. CDR1 is MNHEY, CDR2 SVGAGI, per germline. The CDR3 has 15 residues. The CDR3 nucleotides read TGTGCCAGCAGAGACTGGCGGGGGGTGGTAGATACGCAGTATTTT. This sequence encodes CASRDWRGVVDTQYF.

The chain uses TRBV29-1 and TRBJ1-2; D unresolved. V was clipped by 4 bases and J by 0 bases, with 9 bases between them. Germline CDR1 and CDR2: SQVTM and ANQGSEA. The CDR3 is 13 residues long. The CDR3 loop is CSVVIVANYGYTF. The CDR3 coding sequence is TGCAGCGTTGTGATCGTAGCTAACTATGGCTACACCTTC.

The chain carries TRBV7-2 and TRBJ1-1; unclear D gene. The V end lost 2 bases, the J end lost 4 bases, and 14 bases lay between the germline ends. CDR3 length equals 15 residues. Germline loops: CDR1 SGHTA, CDR2 FQGNSA. CDR3 nucleotide sequence: TGTGCCAGCAGCTTAAGGCTAGGAGGGATCACTGAAGCTTTCTTT. It yields the protein CASSLRLGGITEAFF.